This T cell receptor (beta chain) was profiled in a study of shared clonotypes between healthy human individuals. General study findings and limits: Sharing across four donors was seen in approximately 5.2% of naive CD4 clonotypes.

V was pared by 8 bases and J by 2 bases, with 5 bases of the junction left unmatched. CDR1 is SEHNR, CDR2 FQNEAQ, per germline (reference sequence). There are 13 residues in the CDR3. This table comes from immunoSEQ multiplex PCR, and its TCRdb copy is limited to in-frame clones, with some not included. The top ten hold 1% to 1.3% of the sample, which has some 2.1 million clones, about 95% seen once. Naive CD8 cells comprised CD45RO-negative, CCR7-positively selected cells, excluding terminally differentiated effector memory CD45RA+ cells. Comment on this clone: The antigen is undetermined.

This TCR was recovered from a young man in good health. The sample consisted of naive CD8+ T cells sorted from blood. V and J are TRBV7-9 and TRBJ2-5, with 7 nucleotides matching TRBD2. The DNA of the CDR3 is TGTGCCAGCGGCGGGGGAAGACAAGAGACCCAGTACTTC. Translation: CASGGGRQETQYF.